This TCR beta chain was sequenced in a study of T cell repertoires in cytomegalovirus infection. Study-level information: The study used recently identified HLA-C-restricted and well-studied HLA-B-restricted CMV epitopes. Signatures in public TCR beta sequences pointed to both CMV infection and matching HLA type.

TCRdb re-derived calls from the reads in MiXCR, one entry per CDR3 protein. The sample lists about 900,000 distinct CDR3 sequences, roughly 30% seen once, with about 14% in the top ten. The table lists this clonotype with a few counts. Antigen specificity is unknown. The study, taken as a whole, reports: Adding up the frequency of public TCR beta families identified people who carried CMV plus the relevant HLA. What dominated the ex vivo response were HLA-C-restricted CMV-specific TCR beta clonotypes.

The CDR3 is 14 amino acids. The V gene's germline CDR1 is MNHNS and CDR2 SASEGT. The ends were cut back, 5 bases at V and 5 bases at J, with 15 bases in the middle. Sample: cultured CD8+ T cells from PBMCs, taken from culture after CMV antigen stimulation. The rearrangement links TRBV6-1 to TRBJ1-2; D not resolved. This TCR came from a human donor in good health (CMV status not recorded). Some clones in this sample may be carry-over from other donors' samples. The DNA of the CDR3 is TGTGCCAGCAGTCCTCCGACCTGGGAGTATGGCTACACCTTC. This encodes CASSPPTWEYGYTF.